This is a list of T cell receptor beta chains from one sample in a study of radiotherapy plus CTLA-4 blockade in lung cancer. Data came from immunoSEQ multiplex PCR; TCRdb stores just in-frame clones and leaves some out. The table records some 23,000 clones, 65% to 85% of them present only once. The sample consisted of peripheral blood, taken from a patient treated with radiotherapy plus ipilimumab. The receptors were sampled from a human donor with non-small cell lung cancer who had stable disease on radiotherapy plus ipilimumab. The CDR3 runs from the conserved cysteine through the conserved F or W. Fields, in order: J gene, D gene, clone size, V gene, CDR3 protein, CDR3 DNA. A D gene is named only where the DNA matches it firmly. Size is stated for part of the rows, as once, few or many counts, or as a class when the clone is expanded.

>TRBJ2-6|TRBD1|NA|TRBV5-1
CASSLGGQGGVANVLTF
TGCGCCAGCAGCTTGGGGGGACAGGGTGGTGTGGCCAACGTCCTGACTTTC
>TRBJ2-2|NA|NA|TRBV6-5
CASKGGSSTGELFF
TGTGCCAGCAAGGGCGGGTCAAGCACCGGGGAGCTGTTTTTT
>TRBJ1-3|NA|NA|TRBV5-6
CASSPGGRVVGNTIYF
TGTGCCAGCAGCCCGGGGGGCAGGGTTGTTGGAAACACCATATATTTT
>TRBJ2-7|NA|NA|TRBV4-1
CASSQAVVWDISYEQYF
TGCGCCAGCAGCCAAGCCGTCGTATGGGACATAAGTTACGAGCAGTACTTC
>TRBJ1-1|TRBD1|few|TRBV18
CASSPRKTGFMNTEAFF
TGTGCCAGCTCACCCCGAAAGACAGGGTTCATGAACACTGAAGCTTTCTTT
>TRBJ2-1|TRBD2|NA|TRBV27
CASSVGLALSSYNEQFF
TGTGCCAGCAGTGTCGGACTAGCGCTGAGCTCCTACAATGAGCAGTTCTTC
>TRBJ2-7|TRBD2|NA|TRBV11-3
CASSTSNSGSAYEQYF
TGTGCCAGCAGCACAAGTAATAGCGGGAGTGCCTACGAGCAGTACTTC
>TRBJ2-4|NA|NA|TRBV5-4
CASSLGGPAKNIQYF
TGTGCCAGCAGCTTGGGGGGGCCTGCCAAAAACATTCAGTACTTC
>TRBJ2-7|NA|NA|TRBV7-2
CASSLVVFEQYF
TGTGCCAGCAGCTTAGTTGTGTTCGAGCAGTACTTC
>TRBJ2-6|NA|few|TRBV2
CASSERQTGANVLTF
TGTGCCAGCAGTGAAAGGCAGACCGGGGCCAACGTCCTGACTTTC
>TRBJ2-5|TRBD2|NA|TRBV19
CASSMIVAGGWETQYF
TGTGCCAGTAGTATGATCGTCGCGGGAGGGTGGGAGACCCAGTACTTC
>TRBJ2-5|TRBD2|NA|TRBV29-1
CSVAPRGVQETQYF
TGCAGCGTTGCCCCTCGGGGGGTCCAAGAGACCCAGTACTTC
>TRBJ1-2|NA|NA|TRBV4-2
CASSQEAAGHYGYTF
TGTGCCAGCAGCCAAGAGGCGGCAGGGCATTATGGCTACACCTTC
>TRBJ2-1|NA|NA|TRBV5-8
CASTMGHEQFF
TGTGCCAGCACTATGGGCCATGAGCAGTTCTTC
>TRBJ2-7|NA|few|TRBV11-3
CASSYYRGPREEQYF
TGTGCCAGCAGCTACTACAGGGGCCCCCGGGAGGAGCAGTACTTC
>TRBJ2-7|TRBD2|NA|TRBV6-1
CASRGSLAAPYEQYF
TGTGCCAGCAGGGGGAGCCTAGCGGCCCCCTACGAGCAGTACTTC
>TRBJ2-5|TRBD1|NA|TRBV2
CASSRQGVGETQYF
TGTGCCAGCAGTCGACAGGGGGTTGGGGAGACCCAGTACTTC
>TRBJ1-5|NA|medium-sized|TRBV15
CATSRDQNAQPQHF
TGTGCCACCAGCAGAGACCAGAACGCGCAGCCCCAGCATTTT
>TRBJ2-7|TRBD1|NA|TRBV2
CASSDRQGAYEQYF
TGTGCCAGCAGCGATAGACAGGGTGCCTACGAGCAGTACTTC
>TRBJ2-7|NA|NA|TRBV5-1
CASSLAGTRANEQYF
TGCGCCAGCAGCTTGGCCGGGACCCGTGCTAACGAGCAGTACTTC
>TRBJ2-7|NA|NA|TRBV10-1
CASSEREQYF
TGCGCCAGCAGTGAGCGAGAGCAGTACTTC
>TRBJ2-7|TRBD1|NA|TRBV19
CASSIAGGYEQYF
TGTGCCAGTAGTATTGCAGGGGGATACGAGCAGTACTTC
>TRBJ2-2|TRBD1|NA|TRBV6-1
CATTQGGNTGELFF
TGTGCCACCACCCAAGGGGGCAACACCGGGGAGCTGTTTTTT
>TRBJ1-5|NA|NA|TRBV28
CASSLLSRGQPQHF
TGTGCCAGCAGTTTATTAAGTAGGGGTCAGCCCCAGCATTTT
>TRBJ1-2|NA|NA|TRBV5-1
CASSLQTLYYGYTF
TGCGCCAGCAGCTTACAGACTCTATACTATGGCTACACCTTC
>TRBJ2-7|NA|few|TRBV6-1
CASSWRPPRDEQYF
TGTGCCAGCAGCTGGAGACCTCCCCGCGACGAGCAGTACTTC
>TRBJ2-3|NA|NA|TRBV19
CASSIPPPWLYF
TGTGCCAGTAGTATACCGCCGCCATGGCTGTATTTT
>TRBJ1-5|NA|NA|TRBV7-2
CASSLGGGNQPQHF
TGTGCCAGCAGCTTAGGAGGGGGCAATCAGCCCCAGCATTTT
>TRBJ2-3|TRBD2|NA|TRBV19
CASSRKGAGVKGTDTQYF
TGTGCCAGTAGTAGAAAAGGAGCGGGAGTAAAGGGCACAGATACGCAGTATTTT
>TRBJ1-2|NA|NA|TRBV6-1
CASTSRDGYTF
TGTGCCAGTACGTCCCGGGATGGCTACACCTTC
>TRBJ2-7|NA|NA|TRBV27
CASSDGPSYEQYF
TGTGCCAGCAGCGACGGGCCTTCCTACGAGCAGTACTTC
>TRBJ2-5|NA|NA|TRBV6-5
CASSYDSFSPTQYF
TGTGCCAGCAGTTATGACTCTTTTTCTCCAACCCAGTACTTC
>TRBJ1-5|NA|once|TRBV28
CASSFTWTRRLNQPQHF
TGTGCCAGCAGTTTCACATGGACAAGAAGACTTAATCAGCCCCAGCATTTT
>TRBJ2-1|TRBD2|NA|TRBV7-2
CASSPQAGLGYNEQFF
TGTGCCAGCAGCCCCCAGGCGGGACTAGGCTACAATGAGCAGTTCTTC
>TRBJ2-5|NA|few|TRBV14
CASSQAWARGTQYF
TGTGCCAGCAGCCAAGCTTGGGCCCGTGGGACCCAGTACTTC
>TRBJ2-1|TRBD2|NA|TRBV27
CASTRLAGNYNEQFF
TGTGCCAGCACCCGACTAGCGGGGAACTACAATGAGCAGTTCTTC
>TRBJ2-7|TRBD1|few|TRBV7-2
CASSPGGTGGHEQYF
TGTGCCAGCAGCCCTGGGGGGACAGGGGGGCACGAGCAGTACTTC
>TRBJ2-5|TRBD1|NA|TRBV5-4
CASRRTGTGLETQYF
TGTGCCAGCAGGCGAACCGGGACAGGGTTAGAGACCCAGTACTTC
>TRBJ1-5|NA|NA|TRBV19
CASSVTGSNQPQHF
TGTGCCAGTAGCGTAACAGGGAGCAATCAGCCCCAGCATTTT
>TRBJ2-1|NA|NA|TRBV9
CASSGGGEQFF
TGTGCCAGCAGCGGTGGTGGTGAGCAGTTCTTC
>TRBJ2-7|TRBD1|few|TRBV6-6
CASSYGTGRSYEQYF
TGTGCCAGCAGTTACGGGACAGGGCGTTCCTACGAGCAGTACTTC
>TRBJ2-1|NA|NA|TRBV7-3
CASSLAGSAYNEQFF
TGTGCCAGCAGCTTAGCCGGGTCAGCCTACAATGAGCAGTTCTTC
>TRBJ1-1|NA|NA|TRBV6-1
CASMGGVRPGTEAFF
TGTGCCAGCATGGGGGGGGTACGGCCGGGTACTGAAGCTTTCTTT
>TRBJ2-5|NA|NA|TRBV28
CASSHGKVRQETQYF
TGTGCCAGCAGTCACGGCAAGGTCCGTCAAGAGACCCAGTACTTC
>TRBJ1-2|NA|NA|TRBV29-1
CSVEDRHGYTF
TGCAGCGTGGAGGACAGACATGGCTACACCTTC
>TRBJ2-7|NA|NA|TRBV29-1
CSAETGRAYEQYF
TGCAGCGCCGAGACAGGGAGGGCCTACGAGCAGTACTTC
>TRBJ1-3|NA|NA|TRBV21-1
CASSKGGGSSGNTMYF
TGTGCCAGCAGCAAAGGAGGGGGTAGCTCTGGAAACACCATGTATTTT
>TRBJ1-5|NA|NA|TRBV28
CASSSPRGEGNQPQHF
TGTGCCAGCAGTTCCCCCCGGGGCGAGGGCAATCAGCCCCAGCATTTT
>TRBJ1-4|TRBD1|medium-sized|TRBV6-1
CASIRGGADEKLFF
TGTGCCAGCATCAGGGGGGGGGCGGATGAAAAACTGTTTTTT
>TRBJ1-2|TRBD1|NA|TRBV27
CASSRLGTASNYGYTF
TGTGCCAGCAGTCGCCTGGGGACAGCTTCTAACTATGGCTACACCTTC
>TRBJ2-2|TRBD2|NA|TRBV7-3
CASSLGAGGRNTGELFF
TGTGCCAGCAGCCTGGGTGCGGGAGGACGGAACACCGGGGAGCTGTTTTTT